The 7 T cell receptor beta chains in this list originate from one sample, sequenced in a study of blood T cell repertoires in COVID-19. The table came from immunoSEQ multiplex PCR; TCRdb's copy has only in-frame clones and leaves some out. This sample has 60,000 or so clones, with over 70% found just once. The sequenced material came from peripheral blood. These receptors were obtained from a human donor in a cohort sampled during active COVID-19.

The table lists this clone with a few counts. The CDR3 coding sequence is TGTGCCAGCACCCGTTCTCGGGGGGCCCTCTATGGCTACACCTTC. Residues: CASTRSRGALYGYTF. The genes are TRBV7-2 and TRBJ1-2; TRBD1 is a possible D gene (6 bases). Deletions cut 7 bases from V and 4 bases from J, with 19 bases between. Germline V CDR1 and CDR2: SGHTA, FQGNSA. The CDR3 extends over 15 amino acids. Filled out from reference TRBV7-2 and TRBJ1-2, the complete variable domain reads GAGVSQSPSNKVTEKGKDVELRCDPISGHTALYWYRQSLGQGLEFLIYFQGNSAPDKSGLPSDRFSAERTGGSVSTLTIQRTQQEDSAVYLCASTRSRGALYGYTFGSGTRLTVV.

The J gene is TRBJ2-7, the V gene TRBV28; D possibly corresponds to TRBD2 (5 bases). Trimming removed 2 bases from V and 5 bases from J, with 13 bases in between. The length of the CDR3 is 14 residues. Germline V lookup: CDR1 MDHEN, CDR2 SYDVKM. The CDR3: CASSLGGSTNEQYF. The CDR3 DNA reads TGTGCCAGCAGTTTAGGTGGGAGTACAAACGAGCAGTACTTC. Full variable domain (missing parts from reference TRBV28 and TRBJ2-7): DVKVTQSSRYLVKRTGEKVFLECVQDMDHENMFWYRQDPGLGLRLIYFSYDVKMKEKGDIPEGYSVSREKKERFSLILESASTNQTSMYLCASSLGGSTNEQYFGPGTRLTVT.

This clone was found once. V usage is TRBV25-1 and J usage is TRBJ2-5; 9 bases fit TRBD1. CDR1 is MGHDK and CDR2 is SYGVNS in the germline V gene. V shed 1 base and J 5 bases; nucleotides not matched to a gene: 5. CDR3 size: 15 residues. This CDR3 is CASSEFGTGRETQYF. In nucleotides, the CDR3 is TGTGCCAGCAGTGAATTTGGGACAGGGCGGGAGACCCAGTACTTC.

V gene TRBV19 combines with J gene TRBJ2-7; 7 bases are a match to TRBD1. V gave up 5 bases and J gave up 2 bases; unmatched junction bases: 6. The germline CDR1 and CDR2 sequences are LNHDA and SQIVND (reference sequence). CDR3 length: 14 residues. The CDR3 DNA sequence: TGTGCCAGTAGTTGGGGACAGAACACCTACGAGCAGTACTTC. It is translated as CASSWGQNTYEQYF.

This clone was seen more than once but under ten times. Here the CDR3 DNA reads TGTGCCAGCAGGCAGGCATCTGGAAACACCATATATTTT. This encodes CASRQASGNTIYF. The rearrangement links TRBV6-5 to TRBJ1-3; D is unresolved. CDR3 length equals 13 residues. The germline gives CDR1 MNHEY, CDR2 SVGAGI. Trimming removed 6 bases at V and 1 base at J, with 7 bases between.

The chain employs TRBV4-3 and TRBJ2-5; possibly TRBD2 for D (5 bases). Germline lookup yields CDR1 LGHNA and CDR2 YSLEER. V lost 0 bases and J 4 bases, leaving 15 bases between the germline ends. The CDR3 has 16 amino acids. Here the CDR3 DNA reads TGCGCCAGCAGCCAAGATAGCGCCTTCCGTGGAGAGACCCAGTACTTC. Its translation is CASSQDSAFRGETQYF.

The chain combines TRBV15 with TRBJ2-7, with D perhaps matching TRBD1 (5 bases). CDR3 length equals 13 residues. The V end was cut by 1 base, the J end by 5 bases, with 9 bases between. Germline V gives CDR1 LNHNV, CDR2 YYDKDF (reference sequence). CDR3 bases: TGTGCCACCAGCAGAGTTACAGGCCACGAGCAGTACTTC. It translates to CATSRVTGHEQYF. The variable domain in full, with the rest retrieved from reference TRBV15 and TRBJ2-7, is DAMVIQNPRYQVTQFGKPVTLSCSQTLNHNVMYWYQQKSSQAPKLLFHYYDKDFNNEADTPDNFQSRRPNTSFCFLDIRSPGLGDTAMYLCATSRVTGHEQYFGPGTRLTVT.